Each of the 4 T cell receptor beta chains below was sequenced from the same sample in a study of cytomegalovirus exposure and HLA in healthy donors. The PCR employed 60 Vbeta primers together with 13 Jbeta primers. Assay: immunoSEQ multiplex PCR; the TCRdb copy retains only in-frame clones and omits some. The sample carries approximately 200,000 clones, 85% recorded once. The sample was PBMCs. The receptors here all came from a woman aged 45 to 65 in good health and CMV-seronegative.

The table lists this clone with a few counts. The chain uses TRBV7-8 and TRBJ1-2; a weak D match, TRBD1 (6 bases). The CDR3 length is 13 residues. The germline CDR1 and CDR2 sequences are SGHVS and FQNEAQ. V gave up 4 bases and J gave up 7 bases, with 13 bases separating them. As DNA, the CDR3 is TGTGCCAGCAGCTCCTCGACAGGCCGTGGCTACACCTTC. This sequence encodes CASSSSTGRGYTF.

The J gene is TRBJ2-1, the V gene TRBV10-2; D gene uncertain. Trimming took off 3 bases at V and 2 bases at J, with 14 bases between the two ends. Germline lookup yields CDR1 WSHSY and CDR2 SAAADI. The CDR3 totals 16 residues. CDR3 region: CASSDASFTAYNEQFF. Here the CDR3 DNA reads TGCGCCAGCAGTGACGCTTCCTTTACAGCCTACAATGAGCAGTTCTTC.

The J gene is TRBJ1-2, the V gene TRBV6-6; D possibly corresponds to TRBD1 (5 bases). The CDR3 has 16 amino acids. V lost 2 bases and J 6 bases, leaving 19 bases between the germline ends. The germline CDR1 and CDR2 sequences are MNHNY and SVGAGI (reference sequence). For the CDR3, the DNA is TGTGCCAGCAGTTACAGTCGGGACGGGGGAGAGGATGGCTACACCTTC. This sequence encodes CASSYSRDGGEDGYTF.

The rearrangement links TRBV28 to TRBJ2-4, with D possibly TRBD1 on 6 matching bases. The CDR3 is 15 residues long. Germline-derived CDR1 and CDR2 are MDHEN and SYDVKM. V was trimmed by 5 bases and J by 4 bases, leaving 15 bases between them. The CDR3 DNA sequence: TGTGCCAGCAGTCCCTGGACAGACAAAAAAAACATTCAGTACTTC. Translated, it gives CASSPWTDKKNIQYF.